The 9 T cell receptor beta chains given below trace back to one sample, sequenced in a study of shared clonotypes between healthy human individuals. Naive CD8 cells were CD45RO-negative, positively selected for CCR7, excluding terminally differentiated effector memory CD45RA+ cells. Clones were read by immunoSEQ multiplex PCR, and TCRdb kept only the in-frame ones, dropping some. Of about 800,000 clones in the sample, 90% to 97% were seen once. The sample consisted of naive CD8+ T cells sorted from blood. These receptors came from a man aged 25 to 45 in good health.

The V and J genes are TRBV28 and TRBJ2-7, with unresolved D. V was clipped by 5 bases and J by 3 bases, with 11 bases between them. The V gene's germline CDR1 is MDHEN and CDR2 SYDVKM. CDR3 size: 13 residues. This CDR3 reads CASSPSLVYEQYF. CDR3 sequence (DNA): TGTGCCAGCAGTCCTTCACTCGTCTACGAGCAGTACTTC.

Concerning this clone: Other DNA sequences within the sample encode an identical CDR3. The rearrangement joins TRBV7-8 to TRBJ2-1; D unclear. This CDR3 spans 12 amino acids. Trimming shortened V by 3 bases and J by 2 bases, and 2 bases separated the two germline ends. The germline V gene encodes CDR1 SGHVS and CDR2 FQNEAQ. The CDR3 DNA sequence: TGTGCCAGCAGCTTGGCCTACAATGAGCAGTTCTTC. As protein: CASSLAYNEQFF.

The V and J genes are TRBV27 and TRBJ2-7, with 7 bases identical to TRBD1. Unmatched junction bases numbered 3, after V lost 2 bases and J lost 2 bases. Germline V gene data show CDR1 as MNHEY and CDR2 as SMNVEV (reference sequence). The CDR3 has 14 amino acids. CDR3 sequence: CASSLKGQAYEQYF. The CDR3 DNA follows: TGTGCCAGCAGTTTAAAAGGACAGGCCTACGAGCAGTACTTC.

The rearrangement joins TRBV11-2 to TRBJ2-3, with D unclear. Germline CDR1 is SGHAT and CDR2 is FQNNGV. CDR3 length equals 15 residues. V gave up 4 bases and J gave up 0 bases, with 11 bases separating them. CDR3 sequence reads: CASSSVAPSTDTQYF. The CDR3 bases are TGTGCCAGCAGCTCCGTAGCTCCGAGCACAGATACGCAGTATTTT.

V is TRBV28 and J is TRBJ2-3; D tentatively reads TRBD1 or TRBD2 (5 bases each). The V gene's germline CDR1 is MDHEN and CDR2 SYDVKM. Trimming cost V 3 bases and J 0 bases, with 16 bases left between them. The CDR3 is made up of 17 amino acids. The CDR3 loop is CASSFDLRGTSTDTQYF. The DNA for the CDR3 is TGTGCCAGCAGTTTTGATTTGAGGGGAACTAGCACAGATACGCAGTATTTT.

For the CDR3, the DNA is TGCGCCAGCAGCCAAGACAGGGGGTTAAGTGGGGCCAACGTCCTGACTTTC. It yields the protein CASSQDRGLSGANVLTF. The rearrangement links TRBV4-3 to TRBJ2-6; 7 bases match TRBD1. The germline gives CDR1 LGHNA, CDR2 YSLEER. J was trimmed by 3 bases and V by 0 bases; bases with no gene match: 5. The CDR3 sequence is 17 residues long.

The rearrangement uses TRBV19 and TRBJ2-7; 10 bases are shared with TRBD2. CDR1 is LNHDA and CDR2 is SQIVND in the germline V gene (reference sequence). The CDR3 has 15 amino acids. V lost 1 base to trimming and J lost 2 bases; unmatched junction nucleotides: 2. The CDR3 loop reads CASSIASGSPYEQYF. CDR3 in DNA: TGTGCCAGTAGTATAGCTAGCGGGAGCCCCTACGAGCAGTACTTC.

The chain uses TRBV19 and TRBJ1-5; TRBD1 might be the D (6 bases). Trimming cost V 1 base and J 0 bases, with 10 bases left between them. The length of the CDR3 is 16 residues. Germline V lookup: CDR1 LNHDA, CDR2 SQIVND (reference sequence). The CDR3 is CASSIVTGDSNQPQHF. The CDR3, as DNA: TGTGCCAGTAGTATAGTGACAGGAGATAGCAATCAGCCCCAGCATTTT.

The chain couples TRBV7-9 to TRBJ2-3, with 11 bases fitting TRBD2. This CDR3 is built from 16 residues. V trimming: 5 bases; J trimming: 3 bases; junction bases outside the gene matches: 7. CDR1 and CDR2 (germline): SEHNR, FQNEAQ (reference sequence). The CDR3 DNA follows: TGTGCCAGCAGCAAGAAGACTAGCGGGGTTACAGATACGCAGTATTTT. As protein: CASSKKTSGVTDTQYF.